In this sample, the clone carrying this TCR beta chain turned up a few times. The antigen is not known. Since all of the isolated RNA was reverse transcribed, expressed TCRB transcripts were what got sequenced. Assay used: immunoSEQ multiplex PCR; TCRdb lists only in-frame clones, some missing. Here the sample spans 250,000 to 350,000 clones, more than 13% being singletons. This entry belongs to a study of beta chain features in type 1 diabetes. Study summary: Age, gender and cell yields were alike across patients and healthy donors.

Study-level results: It was among patients, rather than healthy donors, that naive, central memory and Treg TCRB repertoires appeared more similar. Among all four CD4+ subsets, Type 1 diabetes patients had TCRB CDR3s that were moderately but significantly shorter. In these data, an HLA type influence on TCRB rearrangement remained unresolved. PCR might preferentially amplify shorter templates, equally in patients and controls.

This receptor was obtained from a man younger than 45 with type 1 diabetes. The sample was naive CD4+ T cells from blood.

The CDR3 DNA follows: TGTGCCAGCAGTCCCTGGACAGGGTTGTACGAGCAGTACTTC. Protein product: CASSPWTGLYEQYF. This chain links TRBV28 with TRBJ2-7, with TRBD1 matching over 8 bases. Germline trimming cut 5 bases from V and 4 bases from J; bases unmatched to any gene: 7. CDR3 length equals 14 residues. Germline CDR1 and CDR2: MDHEN and SYDVKM.